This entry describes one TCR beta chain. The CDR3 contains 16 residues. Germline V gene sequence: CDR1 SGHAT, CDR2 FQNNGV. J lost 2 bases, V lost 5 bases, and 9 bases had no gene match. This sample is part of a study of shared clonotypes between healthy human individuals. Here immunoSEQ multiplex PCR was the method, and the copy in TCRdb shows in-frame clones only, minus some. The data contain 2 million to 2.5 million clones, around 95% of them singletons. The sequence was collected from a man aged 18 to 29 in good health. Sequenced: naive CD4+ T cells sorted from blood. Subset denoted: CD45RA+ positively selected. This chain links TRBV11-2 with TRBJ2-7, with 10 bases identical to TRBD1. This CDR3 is CASSVQGQGLTYEQYF. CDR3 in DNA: TGTGCCAGCAGCGTCCAGGGACAGGGGCTAACCTACGAGCAGTACTTC.